The 22 T cell receptor beta chains below all came from one sample that was sequenced in a study of blood T cell repertoires in COVID-19. Data came from immunoSEQ multiplex PCR; TCRdb stores just in-frame clones and leaves some out. The table records about 140,000 clones, roughly 85% of them present only once. The sequencing input was peripheral blood. The receptors come from a man aged 45 to 65 with acute or convalescent COVID-19.

As regards this clone: Other DNA variants within this sample encode the same CDR3. J is TRBJ2-3 and V is TRBV11-2; the D gene is possibly TRBD2 (5 bases). V lost 5 bases and J 5 bases, leaving 5 bases between the germline ends. The CDR3 runs to 11 residues. Germline lookup yields CDR1 SGHAT and CDR2 FQNNGV. Here the CDR3 DNA reads TGTGCCAGCAGCAGCGGAGATACGCAGTATTTT. Its protein is CASSSGDTQYF.

This sequence joins TRBV7-9 and TRBJ2-7; unclear D gene. V dropped 6 bases and J dropped 2 bases, with 14 bases sitting between them. Germline loops: CDR1 SEHNR, CDR2 FQNEAQ (reference sequence). The CDR3 totals 14 residues. The CDR3 loop reads CASSTGSSTYEQYF. The CDR3 DNA reads TGTGCCAGCAGTACCGGGTCCTCCACCTACGAGCAGTACTTC.

V is TRBV18 and J is TRBJ2-1, with D possibly TRBD2 on 6 matching bases. Trimming shortened V by 1 base and J by 8 bases, and 12 bases separated the two germline ends. The CDR3 has 14 residues. Germline CDR1 reads KGHSH; CDR2 reads LQKENI. The CDR3 spells CASSPLPGDDEQFF. The CDR3 DNA reads as TGTGCCAGCTCACCACTGCCGGGAGATGATGAGCAGTTCTTC.

V is TRBV27 and J is TRBJ1-2, with 8 bases identical to TRBD1. Germline-derived CDR1 and CDR2 are MNHEY and SMNVEV (reference sequence). The CDR3 totals 16 residues. Trimming at V came to 5 bases and at J to 5 bases, leaving 13 bases not matched to a gene. The DNA for the CDR3 is TGTGCCAGCAGTAAGACCTCAGGGGGCGCTTTTTATGGCTACACCTTC. This gives the protein CASSKTSGGAFYGYTF.

The V call is TRBV30, the J call TRBJ1-2; D is unresolved. Trimming stripped 0 bases from V and 8 bases from J, with 10 bases between. Germline V gene lookup returns CDR1 GTSNPN and CDR2 SVGIG (reference sequence). The CDR3 covers 12 residues. The CDR3 DNA reads TGTGCCTGGAGTGTACAGAGCGGAGGCTACACCTTC. Protein product: CAWSVQSGGYTF. The whole variable domain, remainder taken from reference TRBV30 and TRBJ1-2, is SQTIHQWPATLVQPVGSPLSLECTVEGTSNPNLYWYRQAAGRGLQLLFYSVGIGQISSEVPQNLSASRPQDRQFILSSKKLLLSDSGFYLCAWSVQSGGYTFGSGTRLTVV.

The V call is TRBV5-8, the J call TRBJ1-4, with a possible D match to TRBD1 (5 bases). The germline V and J ends were trimmed by 6 bases and 5 bases, with 11 bases remaining between them. The germline CDR1 and CDR2 sequences are SGHTS and YDEGEE. The CDR3 runs 13 residues. CDR3 sequence: CASTYGGNEKLFF. The CDR3 nucleotides read TGTGCCAGCACCTACGGGGGGAATGAAAAACTGTTTTTT.

The V and J genes are TRBV11-1 and TRBJ1-2; D ambiguous. There are 14 residues in the CDR3. Trimming left V 6 bases short and J 4 bases short, with 15 bases between. Germline values: CDR1 SGHAT, CDR2 FQDESV (reference sequence). This CDR3 is CASRAGGSGYGYTF. The CDR3 coding sequence is TGTGCCAGCAGAGCGGGCGGATCTGGCTATGGCTACACCTTC.

V is TRBV12-3 or TRBV12-4 and J is TRBJ1-2, with TRBD1 identical over 9 bases. CDR3 size: 13 residues. J was trimmed by 6 bases and V by 6 bases; bases with no gene match: 5. The CDR3 region is CASSLTGGHGYTF. The DNA of the CDR3 is TGTGCCAGCAGCCTGACAGGGGGTCATGGCTACACCTTC.

The J gene is TRBJ2-5, the V gene TRBV29-1; the match to TRBD1 covers 8 bases. V gave up 7 bases and J gave up 2 bases; unmatched junction bases: 3. Germline CDR1 and CDR2: SQVTM and ANQGSEA. CDR3 size: 12 residues. The CDR3 DNA is TGCAGCGCGGACAGGGAACAAGAGACCCAGTACTTC. Protein: CSADREQETQYF.

The rearrangement links TRBV4-1 to TRBJ1-5; maybe TRBD1 (5 bases). Germline loops: CDR1 MGHRA, CDR2 YSYEKL. This CDR3 has 16 residues. Trimming pared 4 bases from V and 6 bases from J, leaving 19 bases between. CDR3 sequence: CASSRAPGGGGQPQHF. CDR3 nucleotide sequence: TGCGCCAGCAGCCGGGCCCCAGGTGGGGGGGGTCAGCCCCAGCATTTT.

This clone was seen a handful of times. The genes are TRBV5-3 and TRBJ1-1, with D tentatively TRBD1 (5 bases). TRBV5-3 is designated an ORF whose function remains uncertain. Trimming took off 2 bases at V and 1 base at J, with 9 bases between the two ends. CDR3 length: 14 residues. The chain's CDR3 is CARSFKGWNTEAFF. The CDR3 coding sequence is TGTGCCAGAAGCTTCAAGGGGTGGAACACTGAAGCTTTCTTT.

This clone appeared once. This chain links TRBV2 with TRBJ1-2, with D possibly matching TRBD1 (5 bases). Germline lookup yields CDR1 SNHLY and CDR2 FYNNEI. The CDR3 loop spans 13 amino acids. Trimming cost V 4 bases and J 4 bases, with 10 bases left between them. This chain's CDR3 is CASSARQIYGYTF. The CDR3, as DNA: TGTGCCAGCAGTGCTCGACAGATCTATGGCTACACCTTC.

The DNA of the CDR3 is TGCGCCAGCAGCTTCGGGGGTAATTTAGCCTACGAGCAGTACTTC. Its translation: CASSFGGNLAYEQYF. The chain is built from TRBV5-1 and TRBJ2-7, with D maybe TRBD2 (6 bases). Germline V gene data show CDR1 as SGHRS and CDR2 as YFSETQ. Trimming took off 2 bases at V and 2 bases at J, with 14 bases between the two ends. The CDR3 covers 15 residues. The variable domain in full, completed from reference TRBV5-1 and TRBJ2-7, reads KAGVTQTPRYLIKTRGQQVTLSCSPISGHRSVSWYQQTPGQGLQFLFEYFSETQRNKGNFPGRFSGRQFSNSRSEMNVSTLELGDSALYLCASSFGGNLAYEQYFGPGTRLTVT.

V gene TRBV19 combines with J gene TRBJ2-3; D possibly corresponds to TRBD1 (6 bases). Germline CDR1 and CDR2: LNHDA and SQIVND (reference sequence). The germline V and J ends were trimmed by 6 bases and 2 bases, with 12 bases remaining between them. The CDR3 has 14 residues. The CDR3 bases are TGTGCCAGTAGGCAGGGGAGAAACACAGATACGCAGTATTTT. Protein sequence: CASRQGRNTDTQYF. Full variable domain (remainder filled in from reference TRBV19 and TRBJ2-3): DGGITQSPKYLFRKEGQNVTLSCEQNLNHDAMYWYRQDPGQGLRLIYYSQIVNDFQKGDIAEGYSVSREKKESFPLTVTSAQKNPTAFYLCASRQGRNTDTQYFGPGTRLTVL.

The J gene is TRBJ1-4, the V gene TRBV3-1 (or the pseudogene TRBV3-2); D may be TRBD1 (6 bases). This CDR3 is built from 13 residues. V lost 3 bases, J lost 8 bases, and 10 bases lay in between. Germline loops: CDR1 LGHDT, CDR2 YNNKEL (reference sequence). CDR3 in amino acids: CASSQGGGEKLFF. CDR3 nucleotide sequence: TGTGCCAGCAGCCAGGGGGGGGGCGAAAAACTGTTTTTT.

J is TRBJ2-1 and V is TRBV4-2, with 10 bases that match TRBD2. The CDR3 contains 20 residues. Losses at the gene ends were 1 base for V and 1 base for J; bases not matched to a gene: 13. Germline CDR1 and CDR2: LGHNA and YNFKEQ. In nucleotides, the CDR3 is TGTGCCAGCAGCCAAGTGCCCCTAGCGGGGGTTACCTTTTCCTACAATGAGCAGTTCTTC. It specifies CASSQVPLAGVTFSYNEQFF.

This clone has only one observation. The chain recombines TRBV10-3 with TRBJ1-2; 7 nucleotides align to TRBD1. Germline-derived CDR1 and CDR2 are ENHRY and SYGVKD. Unmatched junction bases numbered 8, after V lost 7 bases and J lost 3 bases. The CDR3 length is 14 residues. The CDR3 sequence is CAIMRTGTDYGYTF. In DNA form, the CDR3 reads TGTGCCATCATGAGAACCGGGACAGACTATGGCTACACCTTC.

V is TRBV2 and J is TRBJ1-5, with a weak D call TRBD1 (5 bases). Germline V lookup: CDR1 SNHLY, CDR2 FYNNEI. The V gene lost 4 bases and the J gene lost 0 bases, with 7 bases spanning the gap. CDR3 length equals 14 residues. The CDR3 loop reads CASSGTRSNQPQHF. CDR3 sequence (DNA): TGTGCCAGCAGTGGGACACGTAGCAATCAGCCCCAGCATTTT.

V usage is TRBV27 and J usage is TRBJ1-3, with D possibly matching TRBD1 (6 bases). The CDR3 extends over 14 amino acids. Looked up from germline, CDR1 is MNHEY and CDR2 is SMNVEV (reference sequence). V dropped 4 bases and J dropped 7 bases, with 14 bases sitting between them. The CDR3 nucleotides are TGTGCCAGCAGTTCACCCGAACAGGGTAACACCATATATTTT. Amino acid sequence: CASSSPEQGNTIYF.

The table lists this clone with a count of one. V usage is TRBV9 and J usage is TRBJ1-5; D gene uncertain. The CDR3 runs to 14 residues. V was shortened by 0 bases and J by 7 bases, with 11 bases between the two germline ends. Germline-derived CDR1 and CDR2 are SGDLS and YYNGEE. CDR3 sequence (DNA): TGTGCCAGCAGCGTAGGTCCGTTGAGCCAGCCCCAGCATTTT. This gives the protein CASSVGPLSQPQHF.

The chain employs TRBV18 and TRBJ1-4, with a weak D call TRBD1 (5 bases). V lost 1 base to trimming and J lost 3 bases, with 12 bases between them. CDR1 and CDR2 (germline): KGHSH, LQKENI. The CDR3 covers 16 residues. The CDR3 nucleotides are TGTGCCAGCTCACCACGGAGCCCAGGGTCTAATGAAAAACTGTTTTTT. It encodes CASSPRSPGSNEKLFF.

This chain links TRBV5-6 with TRBJ2-5, with 9 bases aligning to TRBD2. V was clipped by 4 bases and J by 5 bases; unmatched bases: 6. Germline CDR1 SGHDT, CDR2 YYEEEE. CDR3 length: 14 residues. The CDR3 sequence is CASSRGLAEETQYF. The CDR3 nucleotides are TGTGCCAGCAGCCGGGGACTAGCTGAGGAGACCCAGTACTTC.